This entry lists 6 T cell receptor beta chains sequenced from one sample in a study of early T cells in non-severe SARS-CoV-2 infection. MiXCR was run by TCRdb on the 5' RACE reads, yielding one entry per CDR3 protein. Here the sample spans about 25,000 distinct CDR3 sequences, about 5.5% being singletons. Sequencing was performed on whole blood. The receptors were sampled from an adult who was a healthcare worker with PCR-confirmed SARS-CoV-2 infection or an uninfected control (not recorded which).

This clonotype was counted a few times. This chain links TRBV3-1 with TRBJ1-1, with D uncertain. The CDR3 spans 14 residues. V shed 0 bases and J shed 0 bases, with 5 bases lying between them. The germline gives CDR1 LGHDT, CDR2 YNNKEL (reference sequence). CDR3 loop: CASSQDIVNTEAFF. The CDR3 DNA reads TGTGCCAGCAGCCAAGATATCGTGAACACTGAAGCTTTCTTT.

This clonotype was recorded at least ten times. The chain recombines TRBV20-1 with TRBJ2-5; possible D gene TRBD2, 5 bases. The CDR3 runs 12 residues. Trimming pared 6 bases from V and 3 bases from J, leaving 11 bases between. Looked up from germline, CDR1 is DFQATT and CDR2 is SNEGSKA (reference sequence). The CDR3 here is CSANGLKETQYF. The DNA for the CDR3 is TGCAGTGCAAATGGACTTAAAGAGACCCAGTACTTC.

By proportion, this clonotype is medium-sized (0.01 to 0.1%). The V and J genes are TRBV28 and TRBJ1-6; 8 bases match TRBD1. The J segment lost 8 bases and the V segment lost 5 bases, leaving 5 bases of the junction unmatched. This CDR3 has 14 amino acids. The germline V gene has CDR1 MDHEN and CDR2 SYDVKM. Here the CDR3 reads CASSEGRGHSPLHF. CDR3 bases: TGTGCCAGCAGTGAGGGCAGGGGGCATTCACCCCTCCACTTT.

This clonotype was counted a few times. The CDR3 reads CASSQVGQGIGEQYF. CDR3 sequence (DNA): TGTGCCAGCAGCCAAGTGGGACAGGGAATCGGCGAGCAGTACTTC. This rearrangement joins TRBV7-9 to TRBJ2-7, with 9 nucleotides matching TRBD1. The germline V gene encodes CDR1 SEHNR and CDR2 FQNEAQ (reference sequence). Trimming cost V 5 bases and J 6 bases; bases outside gene matches: 11. This CDR3 is built from 15 residues.

On this clonotype itself: It may be a read error: a sequence one base away is much more abundant. The chain joins TRBV11-2 to TRBJ2-1; no firm D call. The CDR3 totals 13 residues. Looked up from germline, CDR1 is SGHAT and CDR2 is FQNNGV. The CDR3 spells CASSFLLINEQIF. The DNA for the CDR3 is TGTGCCAGCAGCTTTTTACTGATCAATGAGCAGATCTTC.

The V and J genes are TRBV29-1 and TRBJ2-5; D is undetermined. This CDR3 has 12 amino acids. The germline CDR1 and CDR2 sequences are SQVTM and ANQGSEA. Trimming removed 4 bases at V and 2 bases at J, with 8 bases between. CDR3 coding DNA: TGCAGCGTTGTCCTCCAACAAGAGACCCAGTACTTC. Its protein product is CSVVLQQETQYF.